The present T cell receptor beta chain was sequenced within a study of post-analysis software for immune sequencing data. Study-wide results and limits: The study found TRBV5-6, TRBV5-1 and TRBV20-1 among 4 or 5 TRBV segments more frequent in patients than controls.

The authors incorporated unique molecular identifiers into the TCR beta cDNA libraries. MiXCR, run by TCRdb on the PCR reads, gives a single entry per CDR3 protein. This sample has about 770,000 distinct CDR3 sequences, with 46% found just once. Regarding this clonotype: Antigen unknown.

Germline V gene sequence: CDR1 SGDLS, CDR2 YYNGEE. V lost 2 bases and J lost 2, with 15 bases in between. CDR3 length equals 16 residues. The receptor was derived from a girl aged 5-17 years with multiple sclerosis. V is TRBV9 and J is TRBJ2-3; possibly TRBD2 for D (6 bases). Sequenced sample: blood. The CDR3 bases are TGTGCCAGCAGCGTCGCCGGGACTTCCCTCACAGATACGCAGTATTTT. It yields the protein CASSVAGTSLTDTQYF.